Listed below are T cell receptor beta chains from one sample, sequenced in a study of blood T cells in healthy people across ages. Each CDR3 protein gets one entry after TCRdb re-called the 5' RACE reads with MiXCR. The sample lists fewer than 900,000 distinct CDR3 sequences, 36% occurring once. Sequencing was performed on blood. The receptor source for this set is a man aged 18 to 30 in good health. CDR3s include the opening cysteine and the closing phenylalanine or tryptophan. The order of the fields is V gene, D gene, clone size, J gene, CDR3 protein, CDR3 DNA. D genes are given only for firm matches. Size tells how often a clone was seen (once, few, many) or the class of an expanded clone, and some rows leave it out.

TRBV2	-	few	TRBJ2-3	CARDGTDTQYF	TGTGCCCGGGATGGCACAGATACGCAGTATTTT
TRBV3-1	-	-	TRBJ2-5	CASSQGPEARETQYF	TGTGCCAGCAGCCAAGGTCCGGAAGCCAGAGAGACCCAGTACTTC
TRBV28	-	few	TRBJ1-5	CASSSAGVMSNQPQHF	TGTGCCAGCAGTTCGGCGGGAGTCATGAGCAATCAGCCCCAGCATTTT
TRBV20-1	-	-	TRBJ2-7	CSARAGAGPSYNERYF	TGCAGTGCTAGAGCCGGAGCGGGCCCTTCCTACAATGAGCGGTACTTC
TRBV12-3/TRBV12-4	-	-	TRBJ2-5	CASSVPGTRETQYF	TGTGCCAGCAGTGTCCCCGGGACAAGAGAGACCCAGTACTTC
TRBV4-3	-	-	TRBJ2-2	CASSQEVTRNTGELFF	TGCGCCAGCAGCCAAGAGGTAACCAGGAACACCGGGGAGCTGTTTTTT
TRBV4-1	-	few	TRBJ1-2	CASSFGGSGANFNYGYTF	TGCGCCAGCAGCTTTGGGGGATCAGGGGCAAACTTTAACTATGGCTACACCTTC
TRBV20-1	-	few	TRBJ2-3	CSAQVSADTQYF	TGCAGTGCCCAGGTGTCGGCAGATACGCAGTATTTT
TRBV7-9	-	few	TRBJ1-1	CASSLGHLLMNTEAFF	TGTGCCAGCAGCTTGGGACATTTACTCATGAACACTGAAGCTTTCTTT
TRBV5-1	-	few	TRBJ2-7	CASSLGYEYEQYF	TGCGCCAGCAGCTTGGGTTATGAGTACGAGCAGTACTTC
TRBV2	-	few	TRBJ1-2	CASSESGNYGYTF	TGTGCCAGCAGTGAATCAGGAAACTATGGCTACACCTTC
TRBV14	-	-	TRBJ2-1	CASSQEIGTYNEQFF	TGTGCCAGCAGCCAAGAGATCGGGACTTACAATGAGCAGTTCTTC
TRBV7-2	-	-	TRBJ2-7	CASSLAVETNEQYF	TGTGCCAGCAGCTTAGCTGTAGAGACCAATGAGCAGTACTTC
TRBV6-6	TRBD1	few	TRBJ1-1	CASRADHRGRNTEAFF	TGTGCCAGCAGAGCCGATCACAGGGGGAGGAACACTGAAGCTTTCTTT
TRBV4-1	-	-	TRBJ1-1	CASSQASGLKRAQGISEAFF	TGCGCCAGCAGCCAAGCGTCTGGCTTAAAAAGGGCCCAAGGGATATCTGAAGCTTTCTTT
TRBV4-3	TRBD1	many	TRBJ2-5	CASSHSSSRQGAPSETQYF	TGCGCCAGCAGCCACTCCTCCTCTCGGCAGGGGGCACCGTCAGAGACCCAGTACTTC
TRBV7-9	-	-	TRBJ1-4	CASSSSGRDEKLFF	TGTGCTAGCAGCTCGTCTGGCCGAGATGAAAAACTGTTTTTT
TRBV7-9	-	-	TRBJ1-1	CASSLAQNTEAFF	TGTGCCAGCAGCTTAGCTCAGAACACTGAAGCTTTCTTT
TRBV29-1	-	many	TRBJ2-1	CSVELRKGGSYNEQFF	TGCAGCGTTGAATTGCGGAAAGGGGGTTCCTACAATGAGCAGTTCTTC
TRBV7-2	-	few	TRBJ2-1	CASSLVHHNEQFF	TGTGCCAGCAGCTTAGTCCACCACAATGAGCAGTTCTTC
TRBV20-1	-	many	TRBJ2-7	CSARQTYEQYF	TGCAGTGCTAGACAAACCTACGAGCAGTACTTC
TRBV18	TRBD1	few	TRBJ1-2	CASSPGQHRGYTF	TGTGCCAGCTCACCGGGACAGCATAGGGGCTACACCTTC
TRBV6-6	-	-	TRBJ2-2	CASSYKGGPVAGELFF	TGTGCCAGCAGTTACAAGGGGGGGCCAGTCGCCGGGGAGCTGTTTTTT
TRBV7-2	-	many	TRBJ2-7	CASSLGDSYRYEQYF	TGTGCCAGCAGCTTAGGTGACTCCTATCGCTACGAGCAGTACTTC
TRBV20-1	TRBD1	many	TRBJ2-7	CSARDPWDSSYEQYF	TGCAGTGCTAGAGATCCATGGGACAGCTCCTACGAGCAGTACTTC
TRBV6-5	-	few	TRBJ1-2	CASSRTVTNYGYTF	TGTGCCAGCAGTCGGACAGTGACTAACTATGGCTACACCTTC
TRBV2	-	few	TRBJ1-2	CASSVEGTYGYTF	TGTGCCAGCAGTGTCGAGGGAACCTATGGCTACACCTTC
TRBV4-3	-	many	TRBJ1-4	CASSRGRQWKLFF	TGCGCCAGCAGCCGCGGGCGACAGTGGAAACTGTTTTTT
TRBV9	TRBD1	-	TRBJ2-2	CASSSRTGKNTGELFF	TGTGCCAGCAGCTCGAGGACAGGGAAAAACACCGGGGAGCTGTTTTTT
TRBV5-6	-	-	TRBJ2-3	CASNAYTDTQYF	TGTGCCAGCAACGCCTACACAGATACGCAGTATTTT
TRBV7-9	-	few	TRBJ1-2	CASSREGTANYGYTF	TGTGCCAGCAGCCGCGAAGGGACGGCTAACTATGGCTACACCTTC
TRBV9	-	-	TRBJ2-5	CASSPWGGTEEETQYF	TGTGCCAGCAGCCCATGGGGGGGGACAGAAGAAGAGACCCAGTACTTC
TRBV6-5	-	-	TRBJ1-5	CASSYSRRQEYSNQPQHF	TGTGCCAGCAGTTACTCGAGGAGACAGGAATATAGCAATCAGCCCCAGCATTTT
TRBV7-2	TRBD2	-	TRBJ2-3	CASSVGLAGGLDTQYF	TGTGCCAGCAGCGTCGGACTAGCGGGGGGGCTGGATACGCAGTATTTT
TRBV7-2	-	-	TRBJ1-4	CASSPDSRGEKLFF	TGTGCCAGCAGCCCCGACAGCAGAGGAGAAAAACTGTTTTTT
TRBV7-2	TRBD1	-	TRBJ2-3	CASSFKGADMQYF	TGTGCCAGCAGCTTTAAGGGGGCAGATATGCAGTATTTT
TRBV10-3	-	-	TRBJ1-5	CAISESTEGQPRHF	TGTGCCATCAGTGAGTCAACAGAAGGTCAGCCCCGGCATTTT
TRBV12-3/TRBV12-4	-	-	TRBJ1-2	CASSQARAGDGYTF	TGTGCCAGCAGTCAAGCCAGGGCGGGTGATGGCTACACCTTC
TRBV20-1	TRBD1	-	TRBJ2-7	CSASYQGAVYEQYF	TGCAGTGCTAGCTATCAGGGGGCGGTCTACGAGCAGTACTTC
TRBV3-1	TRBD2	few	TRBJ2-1	CASSQGSRLAGNEQFF	TGTGCCAGCAGCCAAGGGTCGAGACTAGCGGGGAATGAGCAGTTCTTC